The next 32 T cell receptor beta chains were all read from a single sample in a study of T cells in Graves' hyperthyroidism and ophthalmopathy (dated by TCRdb to between 2019 and 2020). The method was multiplex PCR. These reads were obtained on an Illumina HiSeq 2000. Amplification of TCR beta CDR3 regions was carried out from RNA transcripts. For the first round of RT-PCR on the TCR CDR3, the HTBI primer set was used together with the Qiagen OneStep RT-PCR kit. TCRdb reprocessing: public reads trimmed at Q25 with fastp, clones called with MiXCR, in-frame beta chains kept. CDR3 protein duplicates are merged, each entry listing the most common genes and DNA. This sample holds approximately 690,000 distinct CDR3 sequences; about 14% were observed only once. The ten largest clones capture about an eighth of the sample. Specimen: blood. The source is a woman between 50 and 59 years old with Graves' ophthalmopathy.

This clonotype turned up a few times. V is TRBV5-6 and J is TRBJ2-2; perhaps D is TRBD1 or TRBD2 (6 bases each). With 0 bases removed from V and 7 bases from J, the gap between germline ends came to 16 bases. The germline V gene has CDR1 SGHDT and CDR2 YYEEEE. The CDR3 loop spans 16 amino acids. CDR3 region: CASSLVSGAQIGELFF. The CDR3 nucleotides are TGTGCCAGCAGCTTGGTTTCGGGGGCGCAGATCGGGGAGCTGTTTTTT.

The gene calls are TRBV28 and TRBJ1-1; D may be TRBD1 (6 bases). Germline V gene lookup returns CDR1 MDHEN and CDR2 SYDVKM. V dropped 5 bases and J dropped 0 bases, with 16 bases sitting between them. The CDR3 is 16 amino acids. The CDR3 region is CASSPYGRDMNTEAFF. CDR3 nucleotides: TGTGCCAGCAGTCCCTATGGCAGGGACATGAACACTGAAGCTTTCTTT.

This clonotype has more than one count but fewer than ten. This rearrangement joins TRBV24-1 to TRBJ2-2, with D unresolved. Germline loops: CDR1 KGHDR, CDR2 SFDVKD. The CDR3 extends over 14 amino acids. V lost 4 bases to trimming and J lost 3 bases, with 8 bases between them. As DNA, the CDR3 is TGTGCCACCAGTGAGTGGACGGACACCGGGGAGCTGTTTTTT. Translating it yields CATSEWTDTGELFF.

This clonotype appeared many times. V and J are TRBV12-3 or TRBV12-4 and TRBJ2-3; TRBD1 is a possible D gene (6 bases). V lost 4 bases and J lost 0, with 17 bases in between. This CDR3 spans 17 amino acids. The CDR3 here is CASSSLGTLTSTDTQYF. For the CDR3, the DNA is TGTGCCAGCAGTTCTCTCGGGACATTAACTAGCACAGATACGCAGTATTTT.

A remark on this clonotype: Germline and junction disagree at one end, which may indicate a read error. The chain couples TRBV9 to TRBJ1-2; 7 bases are a match to TRBD1. CDR1 and CDR2 from the germline V gene are SGDLS and YYNGEE. This CDR3 is 13 amino acids long. CDR3 protein: CVSSVRDSYGHTF. The CDR3 nucleotides read TGTGTCAGCAGCGTAAGGGACAGCTATGGCCACACCTTC.

The rearrangement links TRBV28 to TRBJ2-7; a possible D gene is TRBD2 (6 bases). Trimming shortened V by 7 bases and J by 3 bases, and 13 bases separated the two germline ends. The germline CDR1 and CDR2 sequences are MDHEN and SYDVKM. This CDR3 has 13 residues. The CDR3 DNA is TGTGCCAGCACCTCCCAGGGAGGCTACGAGCAGTACTTC. Its protein product is CASTSQGGYEQYF.

This clonotype was recorded at least ten times. The V gene is TRBV4-1, the J gene TRBJ2-5; TRBD2 matches 10 bases. V dropped 0 bases and J dropped 1; count of bases not matched to a gene: 5. Germline V lookup: CDR1 MGHRA, CDR2 YSYEKL. CDR3 length equals 17 residues. The CDR3 protein is CASSQDSSGSSQETQYF. The CDR3 region has the DNA TGCGCCAGCAGCCAAGACTCTAGCGGGAGCTCCCAAGAGACCCAGTACTTC.

This clonotype was recorded many times. This chain uses TRBV7-9 with TRBJ2-5; D is unclear. The CDR3 consists of 15 residues. Trimming removed 5 bases from V and 5 bases from J, with 18 bases in between. Germline V gene data show CDR1 as SEHNR and CDR2 as FQNEAQ (reference sequence). Here the CDR3 reads CASSPPLLQMETQYF. The CDR3 coding sequence is TGTGCCAGCAGCCCACCCCTATTACAGATGGAGACCCAGTACTTC.

This clonotype has at least ten counts. CDR3 coding DNA: TGCGCCAGCAGCTTGTCTAGCGGGAGGCTACAAGAGACCCAGTACTTC. Its translation is CASSLSSGRLQETQYF. The chain recombines TRBV5-1 with TRBJ2-5, with 11 bases matching TRBD2. The CDR3 totals 16 residues. Trimming took 1 base from V and 2 from J; bases not matched to a gene: 4. Germline V gives CDR1 SGHRS, CDR2 YFSETQ.

In its sample, this clonotype was seen many times. The rearrangement joins TRBV28 to TRBJ2-2; the D call may be TRBD1 or TRBD2 (5 bases each). CDR1 and CDR2 (germline): MDHEN, SYDVKM. The CDR3 is 16 amino acids. Trimming stripped 3 bases from V and 3 bases from J, with 14 bases between. This chain's CDR3 is CASSLTGTVDTGELFF. The CDR3 DNA reads TGTGCCAGCAGTTTGACCGGGACCGTGGACACCGGGGAGCTGTTTTTT. The variable domain in full, completed from reference TRBV28 and TRBJ2-2, reads DVKVTQSSRYLVKRTGEKVFLECVQDMDHENMFWYRQDPGLGLRLIYFSYDVKMKEKGDIPEGYSVSREKKERFSLILESASTNQTSMYLCASSLTGTVDTGELFFGEGSRLTVL.

V gene TRBV20-1 combines with J gene TRBJ2-7; 15 nucleotides match TRBD2. Trimming at V came to 4 bases and at J to 7 bases, leaving 8 bases not matched to a gene. The germline CDR1 and CDR2 sequences are DFQATT and SNEGSKA (reference sequence). CDR3 size: 15 residues. The CDR3 coding sequence is TGCAGTGCTATAATAGGACTAGCGGGAGGGCGGGAGCAGTACTTC. The encoded protein is CSAIIGLAGGREQYF.

The sample holds many counts of this clonotype. This CDR3 is CSARVPGTGRTEAFF. CDR3 sequence (DNA): TGCAGTGCTAGAGTACCCGGGACAGGGCGGACTGAAGCTTTCTTT. The chain uses TRBV20-1 and TRBJ1-1; the match to TRBD1 covers 9 bases. Germline V lookup: CDR1 DFQATT, CDR2 SNEGSKA (reference sequence). The CDR3 is 15 amino acids. With V trimmed by 1 base and J by 5 bases, 8 bases remained unmatched.

This rearrangement joins TRBV5-1 to TRBJ2-7, with 7 positions matching TRBD2. There are 15 residues in the CDR3. The germline V gene encodes CDR1 SGHRS and CDR2 YFSETQ. Unmatched junction bases numbered 14, after V lost 4 bases and J lost 7 bases. CDR3 protein: CASSPRRESPWEQYF. The CDR3 nucleotides are TGCGCCAGCAGCCCGCGGCGGGAGTCACCGTGGGAGCAGTACTTC.

At least ten counts were recorded for this clonotype. The chain combines TRBV11-2 with TRBJ1-1; D call uncertain. The CDR3 consists of 14 residues. The germline V gene has CDR1 SGHAT and CDR2 FQNNGV. Trimming pared 2 bases from V and 5 bases from J, leaving 12 bases between. The CDR3 DNA reads TGTGCCAGCAGCTTAAAGAGACGGTTGACTGAAGCTTTCTTT. This encodes CASSLKRRLTEAFF.

In its sample, this clonotype was seen many times. V gene TRBV25-1 combines with J gene TRBJ1-2; D not resolved. V dropped 3 bases and J dropped 7 bases, with 9 bases sitting between them. Looked up from germline, CDR1 is MGHDK and CDR2 is SYGVNS. This CDR3 spans 12 amino acids. DNA of the CDR3: TGTGCCAGCAGTGACTACACGAGTGGCTACACCTTC. Protein product: CASSDYTSGYTF.

CDR3 DNA: TGTGCCAGCAGTTTAACCACCCTCCACTTT. This codes for CASSLTTLHF. J is TRBJ1-6 and V is TRBV28; D unclear. The CDR3 is 10 amino acids. The V gene lost 2 bases and the J gene lost 14 bases, with 4 bases spanning the gap. Germline loops: CDR1 MDHEN, CDR2 SYDVKM.

This clonotype appeared many times. The chain links TRBV19 to TRBJ2-7; perhaps D is TRBD1 or TRBD2 (6 bases each). The V gene's germline CDR1 is LNHDA and CDR2 SQIVND (reference sequence). Trimming stripped 5 bases from V and 3 bases from J, with 20 bases between. This CDR3 region has 16 residues. This chain's CDR3 is CASSARGGRASYEQYF. CDR3 nucleotide sequence: TGTGCCAGTAGTGCACGTGGGGGGCGGGCAAGCTACGAGCAGTACTTC.

This clonotype was seen many times. This sequence joins TRBV7-2 and TRBJ2-7, with no clear D. The germline CDR1 and CDR2 sequences are SGHTA and FQGNSA. V dropped 5 bases and J dropped 0 bases, with 14 bases sitting between them. The CDR3 is 15 residues long. The CDR3 sequence: CASSLRVADSYEQYF. CDR3 nucleotides: TGTGCCAGCAGCCTAAGGGTAGCAGACTCCTACGAGCAGTACTTC.

This clonotype was counted ten times or more. The rearrangement uses TRBV20-1 and TRBJ2-1, with D possibly matching TRBD1 (5 bases). Deletions cut 0 bases from V and 7 bases from J, with 10 bases between. The CDR3 extends over 13 amino acids. Germline assignment: CDR1 DFQATT and CDR2 SNEGSKA (reference sequence). The DNA for the CDR3 is TGCAGTGCTAGAGAAAGGGGTAAGAATGAGCAGTTCTTC. Its protein is CSARERGKNEQFF.

This clonotype has just a few counts. This chain joins TRBV27 and TRBJ2-2, with unresolved D. The CDR3 has 13 residues. Germline CDR1 MNHEY, CDR2 SMNVEV (reference sequence). With 5 bases removed from V and 4 bases from J, the gap between germline ends came to 8 bases. The CDR3 DNA reads as TGTGCCAGCAGTCTCCATGGCACCGGGGAGCTGTTTTTT. Amino acids: CASSLHGTGELFF.

V usage is TRBV30 and J usage is TRBJ1-5; possibly TRBD1 for D (5 bases). Trimming stripped 5 bases from V and 6 bases from J, with 14 bases between. CDR3 size: 13 residues. The germline V gene has CDR1 GTSNPN and CDR2 SVGIG (reference sequence). Written as DNA, the CDR3 is TGTGCCTGGGGAGTGAACGGGGGTCAGCCCCAGCATTTT. Its protein product is CAWGVNGGQPQHF.

The chain combines TRBV18 with TRBJ1-1, with D possibly matching TRBD1 (5 bases). CDR3 length: 14 amino acids. The germline gives CDR1 KGHSH, CDR2 LQKENI. Trimming cost V 5 bases and J 4 bases, with 14 bases left between them. CDR3 sequence (DNA): TGTGCCAGCTCATCCTCGGGGGGAGGCACTGAAGCTTTCTTT. This gives the protein CASSSSGGGTEAFF.

V gene TRBV9 combines with J gene TRBJ2-3; possible D gene TRBD1, 6 bases. Germline loops: CDR1 SGDLS, CDR2 YYNGEE. The CDR3 runs to 15 residues. Trimming shortened V by 0 bases and J by 5 bases, and 13 bases separated the two germline ends. The CDR3 loop is CASSVEGEWVDTQYF. Here the CDR3 DNA reads TGTGCCAGCAGCGTAGAGGGGGAATGGGTAGATACGCAGTATTTT.

The J gene is TRBJ1-4, the V gene TRBV6-1; the D gene is possibly TRBD1 (6 bases). Germline V CDR1 and CDR2: MNHNS, SASEGT. V was clipped by 6 bases and J by 7 bases, with 18 bases between them. This CDR3 comprises 15 residues. The CDR3 spells CASSETGSLGEKLFF. The CDR3 coding sequence is TGTGCCAGCAGCGAAACAGGGTCTTTGGGTGAAAAACTGTTTTTT.

This clonotype was counted between two and nine times. The chain carries TRBV27 and TRBJ2-7, with 7 bases identical to TRBD1. The germline V gene has CDR1 MNHEY and CDR2 SMNVEV (reference sequence). The CDR3 runs 13 residues. V was pared by 4 bases and J by 3 bases, with 3 bases of the junction left unmatched. The CDR3 DNA reads as TGTGCCAGCAGTTATCCAGGGGGCTACGAGCAGTACTTC. It codes for CASSYPGGYEQYF.

The genes are TRBV5-6 and TRBJ2-5, with a tentative D call TRBD1 (6 bases). The CDR3 runs to 17 residues. CDR1 is SGHDT and CDR2 is YYEEEE in the germline V gene. V lost 3 bases to trimming and J lost 0 bases, with 18 bases between them. CDR3 DNA sequence: TGTGCCAGCAGCTCCTTTATAGGACAGCCCCACCAAGAGACCCAGTACTTC. It translates to CASSSFIGQPHQETQYF.

With respect to this clonotype: Since a much larger clone is just one base distant, this may be a read error. V and J are TRBV9 and TRBJ2-1; TRBD2 agrees at 9 bases. Per the germline V gene, CDR1 is SGDLS and CDR2 is YYNGEE. With 4 bases clipped from V and 8 bases from J, the junction kept 7 bases outside the gene matches. This CDR3 region has 14 residues. The CDR3 DNA follows: TGTGCCAGCAGCCTCGGGACTAGCACCCATGAGCAGTTCTTC. Amino acid sequence: CASSLGTSTHEQFF.

A remark on this clonotype: This may come from a read error, since a much larger clone is one base off. CDR3 sequence reads: CASSSFTGLGEQFF. The CDR3 nucleotides read TGCGCCAGCAGCTCGTTCACGGGGCTCGGTGAGCAGTTCTTC. The V call is TRBV5-8, the J call TRBJ2-1; D assignment may be TRBD1 or TRBD2 (5 bases each). Germline-derived CDR1 and CDR2 are SGHTS and YDEGEE. There are 14 residues in the CDR3.

Only a few counts were recorded for this clonotype. The rearrangement joins TRBV7-9 to TRBJ1-2; D gene unclear. From germline, CDR1 is SEHNR and CDR2 FQNEAQ (reference sequence). This CDR3 is built from 14 residues. V was pared by 1 base and J by 5 bases, with 11 bases between. CDR3: CASSLVQVPYGYTF. DNA for the CDR3: TGTGCCAGCAGCTTAGTTCAGGTTCCTTATGGCTACACCTTC.

To note about this clonotype: A much larger clone is a single base away; this may be a read error. J is TRBJ2-1 and V is TRBV24-1; D may correspond to TRBD1 or TRBD2 (5 bases each). Trimming pared 2 bases from V and 0 bases from J, leaving 16 bases between. CDR1 is KGHDR, CDR2 SFDVKD, per germline. The CDR3 extends over 18 amino acids. The CDR3 spells CATSDSGPELLSYNEQFF. The CDR3 nucleotides read TGTGCCACCAGTGATTCGGGACCAGAGCTACTCTCCTACAATGAGCAGTTCTTC.

This clonotype was seen many times. V usage is TRBV24-1 and J usage is TRBJ2-1; D gene uncertain. Germline values: CDR1 KGHDR, CDR2 SFDVKD. V was trimmed by 0 bases and J by 0 bases, leaving 8 bases between them. The CDR3 loop spans 16 amino acids. Here the CDR3 DNA reads TGTGCCACCAGTGATTTGCGGGCGGACTCCTACAATGAGCAGTTCTTC. It translates to CATSDLRADSYNEQFF.

Many counts were recorded for this clonotype. The genes are TRBV5-1 and TRBJ2-3; 13 positions agree with TRBD2. The J segment lost 5 bases and the V segment lost 3 bases, leaving 6 bases of the junction unmatched. Germline CDR1 is SGHRS and CDR2 is YFSETQ. This CDR3 is 16 amino acids long. CDR3 region: CASSSGLAGSVDTQYF. CDR3 DNA: TGCGCCAGCAGCTCGGGACTAGCGGGATCAGTAGATACGCAGTATTTT.